Only one count was recorded for the clone carrying this T cell receptor beta chain. As yet, its antigen is unknown. V shed 0 bases, J shed 5 bases, and the junction held 6 bases outside the gene matches. This CDR3 is 17 amino acids long. The germline gives CDR1 LGHNA, CDR2 YSLEER. FACS sorted CD4+ or CD8+ T cells into CD45RA+ naive and CD45RO+ memory. The data derive from a study of regulatory dendritic cells for organ transplantation. Study outcomes and limitations: Resting memory CD8+ T cells held the most alloreactive clonotypes. Between individuals, the alloreactive memory CD8+ T cell pool differed considerably.

The table came from immunoSEQ multiplex PCR; TCRdb's copy has only in-frame clones and leaves some out. The table lists some 10,000 clones, around 66% of them singletons, with approximately 20% in the top ten. This chain connects TRBV4-3 to TRBJ2-3; 12 bases match TRBD2. The specimen was memory CD8+ T cells from blood. Indicated subset: CD45RO+ memory T cells. The sequence came from a human donor in good health. CDR3 in DNA: TGCGCCAGCAGCCAAGATCCTAGCGGGGGGGCCATAGATACGCAGTATTTT. As protein: CASSQDPSGGAIDTQYF.